This T cell receptor (beta chain) is drawn from a study of shared clonotypes between healthy human individuals. As defined, naive CD8 cells were CD45RO-negative and positively selected for CCR7, with terminally differentiated effector memory CD45RA+ cells excluded. The assay used deep level. TCRdb's table, derived via immunoSEQ multiplex PCR, lists solely in-frame clones and lacks some. The table records about 1,900,000 clones, about 95% of them present only once. V lost 3 bases, J lost 1 base, and 7 bases lay in between. This CDR3 region has 13 residues. The V gene's germline CDR1 is LNHDA and CDR2 SQIVND (reference sequence).

V and J are TRBV19 and TRBJ2-7; the D is unclear. This receptor was obtained from a man aged 18 to 30 in good health. Sequenced: naive CD8+ T cells sorted from blood. CDR3 in DNA: TGTGCCAGTAGTATTACGATTTCCTACGAGCAGTACTTC. Translating gives CASSITISYEQYF.